The 7 T cell receptor beta chains reported below all come from one sample, sequenced in a study of cytomegalovirus exposure and HLA in healthy donors. Produced via immunoSEQ multiplex PCR; TCRdb's table is partial and in-frame only. The sample lists some 290,000 clones, around 90% seen once, with around 0.88% in the top ten. The source material was PBMCs. The receptors stem from a man aged 25-45 years in good health and CMV-seronegative.

This clone was recorded only once. The rearrangement uses TRBV7-9 and TRBJ1-1; D remains ambiguous. This CDR3 spans 14 amino acids. Trimming cost V 4 bases and J 5 bases, with 14 bases left between them. Germline V gene data show CDR1 as SEHNR and CDR2 as FQNEAQ (reference sequence). The CDR3 spells CASSSPTGSTEAFF. CDR3 nucleotides: TGTGCCAGCAGCTCTCCGACCGGGTCGACTGAAGCTTTCTTT.

The V and J genes are TRBV7-9 and TRBJ2-7; D unclear. V was cut by 3 bases and J by 0 bases, with 6 bases left in between. The CDR3 length is 13 residues. Germline CDR1 reads SEHNR; CDR2 reads FQNEAQ (reference sequence). CDR3 protein: CASSFRSSYEQYF. The CDR3 DNA is TGTGCCAGCAGCTTCCGCAGCTCCTACGAGCAGTACTTC.

The chain couples TRBV7-9 to TRBJ2-1; possible D gene TRBD2, 6 bases. Germline values: CDR1 SEHNR, CDR2 FQNEAQ (reference sequence). Between the trimmed V and J ends, which lost 2 bases and 2 bases, there was a span of 7 bases. The CDR3 sequence is 14 residues long. DNA of the CDR3: TGTGCCAGCAGCTTAACGGGAGCCTACAATGAGCAGTTCTTC. It translates to CASSLTGAYNEQFF. Full variable domain (rest looked up from reference TRBV7-9 and TRBJ2-1): DTGVSQNPRHKITKRGQNVTFRCDPISEHNRLYWYRQTLGQGPEFLTYFQNEAQLEKSRLLSDRFSAERPKGSFSTLEIQRTEQGDSAMYLCASSLTGAYNEQFFGPGTRLTVL.

This clone was seen just once. The chain links TRBV2 to TRBJ1-2, with 7 bases matching TRBD1. The length of the CDR3 is 15 residues. V was clipped by 1 base and J by 4 bases; unmatched bases: 6. The germline CDR1 and CDR2 sequences are SNHLY and FYNNEI. This chain's CDR3 is CASSEGRQGPYGYTF. In nucleotides, the CDR3 is TGTGCCAGCAGTGAAGGTAGACAGGGACCCTATGGCTACACCTTC.

This sequence joins TRBV6-1 and TRBJ1-3; no clear D. Looked up from germline, CDR1 is MNHNS and CDR2 is SASEGT. The germline V and J ends were trimmed by 3 bases and 2 bases, with 8 bases remaining between them. The CDR3 contains 14 residues. CDR3 loop: CASSEAVTGNTIYF. The CDR3 DNA reads TGTGCCAGCAGTGAGGCGGTTACTGGAAACACCATATATTTT.

The chain employs TRBV11-2 and TRBJ2-3, with TRBD2 identical over 14 bases. This CDR3 is built from 18 residues. CDR1 is SGHAT and CDR2 is FQNNGV in the germline V gene. The V and J ends lost 2 bases and 3 bases, in that order; junction bases with no gene match: 7. DNA for the CDR3: TGTGCCAGCAGCTTAATGTCTGGGACTAGCGGGAGAACAGATACGCAGTATTTT. This translates into CASSLMSGTSGRTDTQYF.

This clone has a handful of counts. The J gene is TRBJ1-6, the V gene TRBV6-1, with 11 positions matching TRBD1. This CDR3 is 16 amino acids long. Losses at the gene ends were 4 bases for V and 5 bases for J; bases not matched to a gene: 4. Germline loops: CDR1 MNHNS, CDR2 SASEGT. For the CDR3, the DNA is TGTGCCAGCAGTGGGACAGGGGGCGGTCATAATTCACCCCTCCACTTT. The encoded protein is CASSGTGGGHNSPLHF.